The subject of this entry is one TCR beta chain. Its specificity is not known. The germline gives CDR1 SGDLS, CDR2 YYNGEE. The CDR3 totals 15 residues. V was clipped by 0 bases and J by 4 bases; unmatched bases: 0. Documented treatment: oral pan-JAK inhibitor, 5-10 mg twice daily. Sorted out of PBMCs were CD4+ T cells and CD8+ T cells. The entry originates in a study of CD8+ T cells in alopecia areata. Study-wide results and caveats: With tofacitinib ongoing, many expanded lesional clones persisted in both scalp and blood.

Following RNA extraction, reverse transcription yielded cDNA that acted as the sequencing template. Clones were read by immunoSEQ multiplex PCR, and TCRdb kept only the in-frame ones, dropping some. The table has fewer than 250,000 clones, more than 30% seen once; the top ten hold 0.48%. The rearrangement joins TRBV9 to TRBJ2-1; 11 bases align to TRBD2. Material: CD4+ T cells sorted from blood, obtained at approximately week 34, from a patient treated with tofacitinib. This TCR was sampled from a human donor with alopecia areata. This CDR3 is CASSVGLAGYNEQFF. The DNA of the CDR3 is TGTGCCAGCAGCGTAGGACTAGCGGGGTACAATGAGCAGTTCTTC.